This T cell receptor (beta chain) was identified during a study of technical replicates of blood from a handful of donors. V lost 4 bases, J lost 5 bases, and 13 bases lay in between. This CDR3 is built from 14 residues. CDR1 SGHRS and CDR2 YFSETQ come from the germline V gene. Profiled with immunoSEQ multiplex PCR; TCRdb holds only in-frame clones, not every one. The sample comprises 45,000 to 65,000 clones, around 94% of which are singletons, and roughly 0.22% rests with the top ten. The TCR was taken from a human donor in good health. Sequenced: T cells isolated from PBMCs. This chain links TRBV5-1 with TRBJ1-5; tentative D call: TRBD1 (5 bases). The CDR3 reads CASSPDGGDQPQHF. CDR3 DNA: TGCGCCAGCAGCCCCGACGGGGGAGATCAGCCCCAGCATTTT.